Detailed here is one TCR beta chain. This specimen belongs to a study of T cell changes during pregnancy in multiple sclerosis. Repertoires were generated with immunoSEQ multiplex PCR, while TCRdb's copy carries only in-frame clones and drops some. The data contain about 75,000 clones, nearly 95% of them singletons. Germline V gives CDR1 SQVTM, CDR2 ANQGSEA. The CDR3 spans 15 residues. The V gene lost 4 bases and the J gene lost 1 base, with 11 bases spanning the gap. This receptor was obtained from a female donor with multiple sclerosis, enrolled in a pregnancy study. This chain links TRBV29-1 with TRBJ2-6, with D maybe TRBD1 (5 bases). Here the sequenced sample was CD4+ T cells from peripheral blood mononuclear cells, taken after pregnancy. This CDR3 reads CSVVRGESGANVLTF. DNA of the CDR3: TGCAGCGTTGTTAGGGGCGAATCTGGGGCCAACGTCCTGACTTTC.